This note documents a single T cell receptor (beta chain) sequence. Produced via immunoSEQ multiplex PCR; TCRdb's table is partial and in-frame only. The sample holds roughly 34,000 clones; 97% are singletons and the top ten take approximately 5.8%. The data were obtained in a study of T cells in tuberculosis. Germline CDR1 is MNHEY and CDR2 is SVGAGI. V was cut by 5 bases and J by 5 bases, with 13 bases left in between. The CDR3 spans 14 residues. The sample consisted of PBMCs. The chain couples TRBV6-5 to TRBJ2-1; D is perhaps TRBD1 (6 bases). The sequence was obtained from a donor aged 10 to 29 with latent tuberculosis or without tuberculosis infection. The CDR3 sequence is CASSLTGIHNEQFF. CDR3 coding DNA: TGTGCCAGCAGTCTAACAGGGATCCACAATGAGCAGTTCTTC.